This T cell receptor beta chain appears in the sequencing data of a study of STAT5B mutations in CD4+ large granular lymphocyte leukemia. Healthy controls were blood donor buffy coats. Authors' analysis steps: Lowest detectable productive clonotype frequency was 2.59 x 10-5. Some clones are missing from TCRdb's copy, which holds only in-frame ones; the method was immunoSEQ multiplex PCR. That table gives V, J and clone size, and the DNA gave D and trimming. The sample lists tens of thousands of clones; about 70% were seen once. The sample was CD4+ T cells from blood buffy coats. This TCR came from a human donor in good health.

CDR3 nucleotide sequence: TGTGCCAGCAGCTTACTGGGGCAAGAGCAGTTCTTC. This gives the protein CASSLLGQEQFF. The chain carries TRBV7-3 and TRBJ2-1; TRBD1 might be the D (5 bases). Trimming took 2 bases from V and 10 from J, leaving 9 bases between them. CDR3 size: 12 residues. CDR1 is SGHTA and CDR2 is FQGTGA in the germline V gene.